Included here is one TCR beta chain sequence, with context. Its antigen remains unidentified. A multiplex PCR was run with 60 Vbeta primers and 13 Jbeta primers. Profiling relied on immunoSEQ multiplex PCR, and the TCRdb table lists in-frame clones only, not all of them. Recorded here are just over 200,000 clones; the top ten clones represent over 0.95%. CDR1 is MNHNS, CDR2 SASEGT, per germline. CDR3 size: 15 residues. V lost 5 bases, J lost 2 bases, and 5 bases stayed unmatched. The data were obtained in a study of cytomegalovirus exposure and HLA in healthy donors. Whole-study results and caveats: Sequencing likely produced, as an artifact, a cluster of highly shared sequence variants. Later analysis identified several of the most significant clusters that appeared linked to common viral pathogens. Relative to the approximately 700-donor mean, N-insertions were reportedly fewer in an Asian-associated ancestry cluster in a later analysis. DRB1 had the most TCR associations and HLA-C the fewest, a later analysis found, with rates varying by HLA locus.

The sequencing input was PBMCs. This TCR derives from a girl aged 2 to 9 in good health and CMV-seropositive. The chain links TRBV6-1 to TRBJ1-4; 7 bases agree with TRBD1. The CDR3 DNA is TGTGCCAGCAGTCCCCAGGGGGGCACTAATGAAAAACTGTTTTTT. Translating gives CASSPQGGTNEKLFF.